A selection of T cell receptor beta chains follows, all from one sample in a study of shared clonotypes between healthy human individuals. TCRdb keeps only in-frame clones here, not all; method: immunoSEQ multiplex PCR. Of hundreds of thousands of clones detected, roughly 73% appear once; the ten largest clones hold about 1.8%. Material for sequencing was memory CD4+ T cells sorted from blood. These receptors all stem from a woman younger than 45 in good health. Each CDR3 is given with its conserved first and last residue. D genes are given only for firm matches. Clone size, where shown, is once, few, many, or a class for clones that have expanded.

v_gene	abundance	d_gene	j_gene	CDR3aa	CDR3nt
TRBV28	.	TRBD1	TRBJ2-1	CASLSGTGAYNEQFF	TGTGCCAGCCTATCCGGGACAGGAGCCTACAATGAGCAGTTCTTC
TRBV7-9	.	TRBD2	TRBJ2-2	CASSSPGLALTGELFF	TGTGCCAGCAGCTCTCCGGGACTAGCGCTCACCGGGGAGCTGTTTTTT
TRBV6-1	few	.	TRBJ2-1	CASSEGSRSYNEQFF	TGTGCCAGCAGTGAAGGCTCCCGGTCGTACAATGAGCAGTTCTTC
TRBV5-6	.	.	TRBJ1-5	CASSFWLGNQPQHF	TGTGCCAGCAGCTTCTGGCTTGGAAATCAGCCCCAGCATTTT
TRBV28	.	.	TRBJ1-1	CASTAGSGGNTEAFF	TGTGCCAGCACCGCGGGGTCCGGGGGGAACACTGAAGCTTTCTTT
TRBV5-1	once	.	TRBJ2-2	CASSLADWRGSKTGELFF	TGCGCCAGCAGCTTGGCCGATTGGAGGGGTTCGAAGACCGGGGAGCTGTTTTTT
TRBV18	.	.	TRBJ1-1	CASSPVLGTSEAFF	TGTGCCAGCTCACCAGTCCTTGGGACTTCTGAAGCTTTCTTT
TRBV5-5	.	.	TRBJ1-2	CASSLELYGYTF	TGTGCCAGCAGCTTGGAATTGTATGGCTACACCTTC
TRBV11-3	.	.	TRBJ2-1	CASSLTLSANEQFF	TGTGCCAGCAGCTTAACACTTAGCGCCAATGAGCAGTTCTTC
TRBV27	.	.	TRBJ2-7	CASSHAPENEQYF	TGTGCCAGCAGCCACGCTCCGGAGAACGAGCAGTACTTC
TRBV12-1	once	.	TRBJ2-5	CASSFDVWGREGTQETQYF	TGTGCCAGCAGCTTTGACGTTTGGGGCAGGGAGGGCACCCAAGAGACCCAGTACTTC
TRBV2	.	.	TRBJ2-1	CASSETNNEQFF	TGTGCCAGCAGTGAAACGAACAATGAGCAGTTCTTC
TRBV28	.	.	TRBJ1-1	CASRLLQGTEAFF	TGTGCCAGCAGACTACTACAGGGTACTGAAGCTTTCTTT
TRBV16	few	.	TRBJ1-2	CASSQDNYGYTF	TGTGCCAGCAGCCAAGACAACTATGGCTACACCTTC
TRBV19	.	.	TRBJ1-3	CASSVTQGTGNTIYF	TGTGCCAGTAGTGTAACACAGGGAACTGGAAACACCATATATTTT
TRBV4-1	many	TRBD2	TRBJ2-1	CASSREVTSGSGNEQFF	TGCGCCAGCAGCCGAGAAGTGACTAGCGGGAGCGGTAATGAGCAGTTCTTC
TRBV7-6	.	.	TRBJ2-5	CASSLAHQETQYF	TGTGCCAGCAGCTTAGCCCACCAAGAGACCCAGTACTTC
TRBV5-6	.	TRBD2	TRBJ2-1	CASSPTGGAYNEQFF	TGTGCCAGCAGCCCTACGGGGGGAGCCTACAATGAGCAGTTCTTC
TRBV6-1	.	.	TRBJ2-3	CASSVGNSGGDTQYF	TGTGCCAGCAGTGTTGGTAACTCTGGCGGAGATACGCAGTATTTT
TRBV7-9	.	.	TRBJ1-1	CATLVLSAFF	TGTGCCACCCTAGTCTTGTCAGCTTTCTTT
TRBV2	many	TRBD1	TRBJ2-7	CASSTEGQGQVEQYF	TGTGCCAGCAGTACCGAAGGACAGGGTCAGGTCGAGCAGTACTTC
TRBV4-2	.	TRBD2	TRBJ2-3	CASSQIAGEGTDTQYF	TGTGCCAGCAGCCAAATAGCGGGAGAGGGCACAGATACGCAGTATTTT
TRBV28	.	.	TRBJ1-4	CASSSEGGTNEKLFF	TGTGCCAGCAGTTCCGAGGGGGGAACTAATGAAAAACTGTTTTTT
TRBV6-6	.	.	TRBJ1-2	CASRPQGNYGYTF	TGTGCCAGCAGGCCCCAGGGCAACTATGGCTACACCTTC
TRBV4-1	.	.	TRBJ2-3	CASSQTTLDTQYF	TGCGCCAGCAGCCAGACTACCCTGGATACGCAGTATTTT
TRBV11-2	.	.	TRBJ1-6	CASSLADVSSPLHF	TGTGCCAGCAGCCTGGCAGACGTTAGTTCACCCCTCCACTTT
TRBV19	.	.	TRBJ1-1	CASSMQGPWTEAFF	TGTGCCAGTAGTATGCAGGGTCCATGGACTGAAGCTTTCTTT
TRBV6-1	.	TRBD2	TRBJ2-7	CASSVGGYEQYF	TGTGCCAGCAGTGTCGGGGGGTACGAGCAGTACTTC
TRBV7-9	.	TRBD1	TRBJ2-3	CASSSMGQGVTDTQYF	TGTGCCAGCAGCTCCATGGGACAGGGTGTAACAGATACGCAGTATTTT
TRBV18	many	.	TRBJ2-7	CASSPRYTDYEQYF	TGTGCCAGCTCACCACGTTACACGGACTACGAGCAGTACTTC
TRBV19	.	.	TRBJ2-5	CASSIMGQPQETQYF	TGTGCCAGTAGTATAATGGGGCAGCCCCAAGAGACCCAGTACTTC
TRBV6-1	.	TRBD1	TRBJ2-7	CASSERDRGWYEQYF	TGTGCCAGCAGTGAAAGGGACAGGGGTTGGTACGAGCAGTACTTC
TRBV2	.	TRBD1	TRBJ2-7	CASRPGQGPYEQYF	TGTGCCAGCAGACCGGGACAGGGACCCTACGAGCAGTACTTC
TRBV7-6	.	.	TRBJ1-1	CASSLAVAGRVTEAFF	TGTGCCAGCAGCTTAGCCGTCGCGGGGCGGGTTACTGAAGCTTTCTTT
TRBV9	once	.	TRBJ1-2	CASRRAGEAYGYTF	TGTGCCAGCAGAAGGGCAGGGGAGGCCTATGGCTACACCTTC
TRBV7-8	many	TRBD2	TRBJ2-1	CASSLGTSGNEQFF	TGTGCCAGCAGCTTAGGGACTAGCGGGAATGAGCAGTTCTTC
TRBV28	.	TRBD1	TRBJ1-3	CASSWTGGNTIYF	TGTGCCAGCAGTTGGACAGGGGGAAACACCATATATTTT
TRBV5-1	few	.	TRBJ1-4	CASRNAATNEKLFF	TGCGCCAGCAGGAACGCTGCAACTAATGAAAAACTGTTTTTT
TRBV28	.	.	TRBJ1-5	CASSFGAHSNQPQHF	TGTGCCAGCAGTTTCGGGGCACATAGCAATCAGCCCCAGCATTTT
TRBV10-3	.	TRBD2	TRBJ2-7	CAISASSGRAGEQYF	TGTGCCATCAGTGCAAGTAGCGGGAGGGCGGGAGAGCAGTACTTC
TRBV27	.	.	TRBJ2-5	CASSSLETQYF	TGTGCCAGCAGTTCGTTAGAGACCCAGTACTTC
TRBV5-1	.	TRBD2	TRBJ2-1	CASSLAPSGSSSYNEQFF	TGCGCCAGCAGCTTGGCCCCTAGCGGGAGTAGTTCCTACAATGAGCAGTTCTTC
TRBV11-2	.	.	TRBJ2-7	CASSLDHRSSVYEQYF	TGTGCCAGCAGCTTAGATCACAGGAGTAGCGTCTACGAGCAGTACTTC
TRBV19	.	.	TRBJ1-2	CASSIGRPTNYGYTF	TGTGCCAGTAGTATTGGGAGGCCTACTAACTATGGCTACACCTTC
TRBV11-2	once	.	TRBJ2-7	CASSSFRERGTYEQYF	TGTGCCAGCAGCTCATTCCGGGAGAGGGGTACCTACGAGCAGTACTTC
TRBV5-1	few	.	TRBJ1-4	CASSFGTLNEKLFF	TGCGCCAGCAGCTTCGGGACACTGAATGAAAAACTGTTTTTT
TRBV5-1	once	.	TRBJ2-6	CASSLVSETGANVLTF	TGCGCCAGCAGCTTGGTGTCGGAAACTGGGGCCAACGTCCTGACTTTC
TRBV12-5	.	TRBD2	TRBJ2-1	CASGLVLSGRDHEQFF	TGTGCTAGTGGTTTGGTACTGAGCGGGAGGGACCATGAGCAGTTCTTC
TRBV7-3	once	TRBD2	TRBJ2-5	CASSSGLAGETQYF	TGTGCCAGCAGCTCGGGACTAGCGGGAGAGACCCAGTACTTC
TRBV2	.	TRBD2	TRBJ2-3	CASSLTSGRADTQYF	TGTGCCAGCAGTCTGACTAGCGGGAGAGCAGATACGCAGTATTTT
TRBV18	.	.	TRBJ1-5	CASSPEAGDQPQHF	TGTGCCAGCTCACCGGAGGCCGGTGATCAGCCCCAGCATTTT
TRBV7-3	many	.	TRBJ2-1	CASSPYLHNEQFF	TGTGCCAGCAGCCCCTACTTGCACAATGAGCAGTTCTTC
TRBV27	.	TRBD1	TRBJ1-5	CASRKGDRGSRGSNQPQHF	TGTGCCAGCAGAAAAGGGGACAGGGGTTCACGAGGGAGCAATCAGCCCCAGCATTTT
TRBV4-2	.	TRBD1	TRBJ1-5	CASSQGGTGHQPQHF	TGTGCCAGCAGCCAGGGGGGGACAGGCCATCAGCCCCAGCATTTT
TRBV19	.	TRBD2	TRBJ2-2	CASKTLSIAGIPGELFF	TGTGCCAGTAAAACCCTCTCGATAGCGGGAATCCCCGGGGAGCTGTTTTTT
TRBV7-9	.	TRBD1	TRBJ1-3	CAGAGGDGNTIYF	TGTGCCGGAGCAGGGGGCGATGGAAACACCATATATTTT
TRBV30	.	TRBD1	TRBJ1-5	CAWSRGQGNQPQHF	TGTGCCTGGAGTCGCGGACAGGGTAATCAGCCCCAGCATTTT
TRBV19	once	TRBD1	TRBJ1-2	CASSILGTVSGYTF	TGTGCCAGTAGTATATTGGGGACAGTGAGTGGCTACACCTTC